These 15 T cell receptor beta chains came from one sample sequenced in a study of cytomegalovirus exposure and HLA in healthy donors. Here immunoSEQ multiplex PCR was the method, and the copy in TCRdb shows in-frame clones only, minus some. This sample has roughly 60,000 clones; 92% occur once, and the top ten carry 1.3%. Sequencing input: PBMCs. The receptor set was obtained from a woman between 18 and 29 years old in good health and CMV-seronegative.

V is TRBV29-1 and J is TRBJ1-2, with TRBD1 as a possible D gene (6 bases). The germline gives CDR1 SQVTM, CDR2 ANQGSEA. CDR3 length: 17 amino acids. V lost 0 bases and J lost 5, with 22 bases in between. The CDR3 spells CSVEDLKITHRAYGYTF. The CDR3 DNA reads as TGCAGCGTTGAAGATCTTAAGATCACACACAGGGCGTATGGCTACACCTTC.

V usage is TRBV25-1 and J usage is TRBJ2-5; 8 positions match TRBD1. This CDR3 contains 17 residues. With V trimmed by 8 bases and J by 5 bases, 19 bases remained unmatched. The germline gives CDR1 MGHDK, CDR2 SYGVNS. CDR3 sequence (DNA): TGTGCCAGCTCTCATGGACAGGGAAGAATTTGGAGGGAGACCCAGTACTTC. Its protein product is CASSHGQGRIWRETQYF.

The CDR3 DNA reads as TGTGCCAGCAGCCAAGGAGTGAGTAGCCCAGATACGCAGTATTTT. The encoded protein is CASSQGVSSPDTQYF. The chain combines TRBV4-2 with TRBJ2-3; D is uncertain. The CDR3 spans 15 residues. Trimming cost V 1 base and J 4 bases, with 12 bases left between them. CDR1 is LGHNA and CDR2 is YNFKEQ in the germline V gene.

This chain joins TRBV19 and TRBJ1-5, with D possibly TRBD1 on 5 matching bases. CDR3 length: 14 residues. V lost 3 bases to trimming and J lost 2 bases, with 8 bases between them. Germline-derived CDR1 and CDR2 are LNHDA and SQIVND (reference sequence). CDR3 region: CASSIVQGNQPQHF. CDR3 in DNA: TGTGCCAGTAGTATTGTACAGGGCAATCAGCCCCAGCATTTT.

This chain links TRBV5-4 with TRBJ2-5; 9 positions match TRBD2. CDR3 length equals 15 residues. The germline V gene encodes CDR1 SGHNT and CDR2 YYREEE (reference sequence). V gave up 3 bases and J gave up 2 bases; unmatched junction bases: 5. The chain's CDR3 is CASSYSGRPQETQYF. The CDR3 DNA sequence: TGTGCCAGCAGCTATAGCGGGAGACCGCAAGAGACCCAGTACTTC.

The chain has TRBV7-6 and TRBJ2-1, with 14 bases fitting TRBD2. This CDR3 comprises 15 residues. The V segment lost 5 bases and the J segment 6 bases; nucleotides outside the gene matches: 3. CDR1 is SGHVS and CDR2 is FNYEAQ in the germline V gene. The CDR3 coding sequence is TGTGCCAGCAGCCTTGGGACTAGCGGGGGCAATGAGCAGTTCTTC. Protein: CASSLGTSGGNEQFF.

This chain links TRBV15 with TRBJ1-1, with a weak D call TRBD1 (5 bases). This CDR3 has 20 residues. V was shortened by 0 bases and J by 0 bases, with 23 bases between the two germline ends. CDR1 LNHNV and CDR2 YYDKDF come from the germline V gene (reference sequence). The CDR3 sequence is CATSRERAGLPFGLNTEAFF. CDR3 nucleotides: TGTGCCACCAGCAGAGAGAGGGCGGGACTCCCCTTTGGCCTGAACACTGAAGCTTTCTTT.

V usage is TRBV30 and J usage is TRBJ1-2; no definite D call. Germline CDR1 GTSNPN, CDR2 SVGIG (reference sequence). The V gene lost 0 bases and the J gene lost 8 bases, with 16 bases spanning the gap. This CDR3 is built from 14 residues. The CDR3 spells CAWSVARTFGGYTF. CDR3 bases: TGTGCCTGGAGTGTAGCAAGGACTTTCGGGGGCTACACCTTC.

The chain employs TRBV7-2 and TRBJ2-2; 12 bases are shared with TRBD2. Germline V gives CDR1 SGHTA, CDR2 FQGNSA. The CDR3 is made up of 16 amino acids. V lost 2 bases to trimming and J lost 5 bases; unmatched junction nucleotides: 3. In nucleotides, the CDR3 is TGTGCCAGCAGCTTATCTAGCGGGGGGGAAACCGGGGAGCTGTTTTTT. Protein sequence: CASSLSSGGETGELFF.

The CDR3 DNA reads TGCAGCGTCGTACCCTGGGATAGCGGGAGCGCCAACTCCTACAATGAGCAGTTCTTC. Translation gives CSVVPWDSGSANSYNEQFF. V gene TRBV29-1 combines with J gene TRBJ2-1, with TRBD2 identical over 9 bases. The length of the CDR3 is 19 residues. V gave up 6 bases and J gave up 0 bases; unmatched junction bases: 18. The germline CDR1 and CDR2 sequences are SQVTM and ANQGSEA.

This clone appeared a few times. The genes are TRBV19 and TRBJ1-2, with D possibly matching TRBD1 (5 bases). The CDR3 covers 14 residues. The V end was cut by 5 bases, the J end by 8 bases, with 18 bases between. Germline CDR1 LNHDA, CDR2 SQIVND (reference sequence). CDR3 region: CASSPLDRSRGYTF. CDR3 sequence (DNA): TGTGCCAGTAGTCCCTTAGACAGATCGAGGGGCTACACCTTC.

The chain has TRBV5-6 and TRBJ2-1, with D maybe TRBD1 (6 bases). Germline values: CDR1 SGHDT, CDR2 YYEEEE. The ends were cut back, 9 bases at V and 10 bases at J, with 11 bases in the middle. CDR3 size: 10 residues. CDR3 protein: CATGAGEQFF. The CDR3 nucleotides are TGTGCCACAGGGGCCGGGGAGCAGTTCTTC.

J is TRBJ1-2 and V is TRBV6-1, with D unresolved. The CDR3 length is 13 residues. From germline, CDR1 is MNHNS and CDR2 SASEGT. Trimming stripped 6 bases from V and 2 bases from J, with 10 bases between. The CDR3, as DNA: TGTGCCAGCAGAGTAGTGCGGAACTATGGCTACACCTTC. It translates to CASRVVRNYGYTF.

CDR3 amino acids: CASRRAGYEADTQYF. CDR3 DNA sequence: TGTGCCAGCAGGCGAGCGGGATATGAGGCAGATACGCAGTATTTT. The chain uses TRBV27 and TRBJ2-3; TRBD2 matches at 7 bases. V dropped 6 bases and J dropped 4; count of bases not matched to a gene: 10. Germline CDR1 MNHEY, CDR2 SMNVEV (reference sequence). The CDR3 contains 15 residues.

The CDR3 nucleotides are TGCGCCAGCAGTACCGGAGGGGACGAAAAACTGTTTTTT. Its protein product is CASSTGGDEKLFF. This chain connects TRBV5-1 to TRBJ1-4; D is possibly TRBD1 (5 bases). CDR3 size: 13 residues. The germline V and J ends were trimmed by 5 bases and 8 bases, with 13 bases remaining between them. From germline, CDR1 is SGHRS and CDR2 YFSETQ.